This TCR beta chain was profiled in a study of blood T cell repertoires in COVID-19. Background on the study: The study drew acute and convalescent COVID-19 samples from the United States, Italy and Spain. Sample material is recorded as cDNA or gDNA derived from T cells, B-cell-depleted T cells, or PBMCs.

In germline, CDR1 is SGDLS, CDR2 YYNGEE. The CDR3 is made up of 18 amino acids. Trimming cost V 0 bases and J 4 bases; bases outside gene matches: 9. The authors' processing: Using reference gene primer amplification, nucleated cell counts were estimated. Assay used: immunoSEQ multiplex PCR; TCRdb lists only in-frame clones, some missing. Clonal size and the V and J genes are those of that table, whereas D and trimming came from the DNA. The sample lists around 200,000 clones; over 75% were seen once. This TCR was sampled from a human donor with active or convalescent COVID-19. The donor label of this sample is uncertain. Sequenced material: peripheral blood. V usage is TRBV9 and J usage is TRBJ2-1, with 11 bases that match TRBD1. The CDR3 DNA reads as TGTGCCAGCAGCGTAGAAGGGACAGGGGGTTTCTTTTACAATGAGCAGTTCTTC. Translating gives CASSVEGTGGFFYNEQFF. Filled out from reference TRBV9 and TRBJ2-1, the complete variable domain reads DSGVTQTPKHLITATGQRVTLRCSPRSGDLSVYWYQQSLDQGLQFLIQYYNGEERAKGNILERFSAQQFPDLHSELNLSSLELGDSALYFCASSVEGTGGFFYNEQFFGPGTRLTVL.